The following is a TCR beta chain sequence with its context. Naive CD8 cells comprised CD45RO-negative, CCR7-positively selected cells, excluding terminally differentiated effector memory CD45RA+ cells. This CDR3 has 14 residues. Between the trimmed V and J ends, which lost 7 bases and 4 bases, there was a span of 14 bases. Per germline, CDR1 MNHNS and CDR2 SASEGT. This entry belongs to a study of shared clonotypes between healthy human individuals. Each cell subset's genomic DNA was divided evenly among several immunoSEQ plates. Replicate PCRs for sorted subsets used 200 to 250 ng DNA; this equaled about 30,000 T cell genomes. Assay: immunoSEQ multiplex PCR; the TCRdb copy retains only in-frame clones and omits some. Among some 800,000 clones, 80% to 95% were seen once, and the ten largest hold about 25%.

The chain recombines TRBV6-1 with TRBJ1-5; D is uncertain. The TCR comes from a man younger than 40 in good health. Material: naive CD8+ T cells sorted from blood. Written as DNA, the CDR3 is TGTGCCAGCACTTTGACCCAAGAGAATCAGCCCCAGCATTTT. Its translation: CASTLTQENQPQHF.